This T cell receptor (beta chain) originates from a study of CD8+ T cells in alopecia areata. Study observations and caveats: There were also resident alphabeta T cells of normal skin sequenced in scalp samples.

PBMCs, the starting material, were the source of sorted CD4+ and CD8+ T cells. After isolation, RNA underwent reverse transcription to generate cDNA as the sequencing template. Some clones are missing from TCRdb's copy, which holds only in-frame ones; the method was immunoSEQ multiplex PCR. The sample lists around 200,000 clones; roughly 65% were seen once. A note on this clone: Its antigen is currently unknown.

Germline CDR1 and CDR2: SNHLY and FYNNEI. This CDR3 comprises 18 residues. The germline V and J ends were trimmed by 7 bases and 0 bases, with 24 bases remaining between them. The source material was CD4+ T cells sorted from blood, sampled at week 0. The TCR originated in a human donor with alopecia areata. The V and J genes are TRBV2 and TRBJ1-1; D may be TRBD1 (5 bases). The CDR3, as DNA: TGTGCCAGCACTGTCCCCTCCGGGACTTTAGACTTGAACACTGAAGCTTTCTTT. Translated: CASTVPSGTLDLNTEAFF.